The T cell receptor beta chain described here comes from a study of control samples from healthy donors and cancer patients. The protocol was immunoSEQ multiplex PCR, while the TCRdb copy is restricted to in-frame clones and leaves out a portion. The sample has nearly 200,000 clones; about 90% are singletons. This CDR3 is built from 14 residues. V was trimmed by 4 bases and J by 2 bases, leaving 11 bases between them. Germline CDR1 is MNHEY and CDR2 is SVGAGI. The rearrangement uses TRBV6-5 and TRBJ1-1; D remains ambiguous. The sequence was collected from a young man in good health. The sequencing input was blood. CDR3 amino acids: CASSFSELNTEAFF. DNA for the CDR3: TGTGCCAGCAGTTTTTCAGAATTAAACACTGAAGCTTTCTTT.